One and the same sample provided the 4 T cell receptor beta chains below, sequenced in a study of blood T cell repertoires in COVID-19. Some clones are missing from TCRdb's copy, which holds only in-frame ones; the method was immunoSEQ multiplex PCR. The repertoire consists of fewer than 150,000 clones, with about 80% occurring once and the leading ten covering under 10%. Sequenced: peripheral blood. These receptors were taken from a woman of 80 years or more in a cohort sampled during active or convalescent COVID-19.

The J gene is TRBJ2-5, the V gene TRBV5-1; D is perhaps TRBD1 (7 bases). Per germline, CDR1 SGHRS and CDR2 YFSETQ. This CDR3 has 14 amino acids. The V gene lost 5 bases and the J gene lost 5 bases, with 16 bases spanning the gap. CDR3 amino acids: CASRRDSPRETQYF. The DNA of the CDR3 is TGCGCCAGCAGGCGGGACAGCCCAAGGGAGACCCAGTACTTC. Looking up the rest from reference TRBV5-1 and TRBJ2-5 gives the full variable domain: KAGVTQTPRYLIKTRGQQVTLSCSPISGHRSVSWYQQTPGQGLQFLFEYFSETQRNKGNFPGRFSGRQFSNSRSEMNVSTLELGDSALYLCASRRDSPRETQYFGPGTRLLVL.

The chain couples TRBV7-2 to TRBJ1-3, with D uncertain. CDR1 is SGHTA, CDR2 FQGNSA, per germline. The CDR3 sequence is 16 residues long. V lost 4 bases to trimming and J lost 0 bases, with 13 bases between them. This CDR3 is CASSYTAVGSGNTIYF. For the CDR3, the DNA is TGTGCCAGCAGCTATACAGCGGTTGGCTCTGGAAACACCATATATTTT.

This clone appeared a few times. The J gene is TRBJ1-1, the V gene TRBV19; 10 positions match TRBD1. Germline V CDR1 and CDR2: LNHDA, SQIVND (reference sequence). CDR3 length: 12 residues. J lost 13 bases, V lost 3 bases, and 5 bases had no gene match. The CDR3 protein is CASSIWTGGVFF. Written as DNA, the CDR3 is TGTGCCAGTAGTATCTGGACAGGGGGAGTTTTCTTT.

The V call is TRBV7-2, the J call TRBJ1-3; D remains unclear. Germline values: CDR1 SGHTA, CDR2 FQGNSA. The CDR3 runs 16 residues. V lost 5 bases, J lost 3 bases, and 17 bases lay in between. CDR3 sequence: CASSPAPASGGNTIYF. The DNA for the CDR3 is TGTGCCAGCAGCCCGGCGCCCGCCTCGGGTGGAAACACCATATATTTT. The full variable domain, its missing parts supplied by reference TRBV7-2 and TRBJ1-3, is GAGVSQSPSNKVTEKGKDVELRCDPISGHTALYWYRQSLGQGLEFLIYFQGNSAPDKSGLPSDRFSAERTGGSVSTLTIQRTQQEDSAVYLCASSPAPASGGNTIYFGEGSWLTVV.